The sequence of this TCR beta chain was determined in a study of blood T cell repertoires in COVID-19. About the study: Donors in the United States, Italy and Spain gave samples during acute or convalescent COVID-19. Nucleic acid was either cDNA or gDNA, and it came from T cells, B-cell-depleted T cells, or PBMCs.

Authors' analysis steps: Counts of nucleated cells, estimated from reference gene primer amplification, were obtained. TCRdb keeps only in-frame clones here, not all; method: immunoSEQ multiplex PCR. That table gives V, J and clone size, and the DNA gave D and trimming. The table lists around 40,000 clones, 89% of them singletons. The specimen sequenced was peripheral blood. The sequence was obtained from a man between 45 and 60 years old with active COVID-19.

This chain's CDR3 is CASSLGTVLSNTGELFF. The CDR3 region has the DNA TGTGCCAGCAGCTTGGGAACTGTCTTGTCGAACACCGGGGAGCTGTTTTTT. The V gene is TRBV5-4, the J gene TRBJ2-2; no firm D call. V shed 0 bases and J shed 0 bases, with 12 bases lying between them. The germline gives CDR1 SGHNT, CDR2 YYREEE (reference sequence). The CDR3 length is 17 residues.